The following is a T cell receptor beta chain sequence with its context. Its antigen is as yet unknown. This entry comes from a study of siplizumab effects on memory and regulatory T cells. The germline CDR1 and CDR2 sequences are SGHNT and YYREEE (reference sequence). Between the trimmed V and J ends, which lost 0 bases and 2 bases, there was a span of 12 bases. CDR3 length equals 16 residues. Repertoires were generated with immunoSEQ multiplex PCR, while TCRdb's copy carries only in-frame clones and drops some. Altogether approximately 40,000 clones are present, roughly 90% being singletons, with the ten largest covering 0.25%. Investigators obtained sequences from unstimulated naive, memory, effector memory and TEMRA subsets in three donor pairs. Study-wide points: With siplizumab, mappable alloreactive CD4+ clones averaged about 70% Treg-derived, versus approximately 29% in controls. Proliferating Tregs from siplizumab cultures lacked functional confirmation of suppression. Memory cells seemed less diverse than naive T cells, which also seemed major contributors to the alloresponse.

The chain joins TRBV5-4 to TRBJ1-5; maybe TRBD1 (6 bases). The sequence was collected from a human donor in good health. Sequenced material: naive CD4+ T cells sorted from blood. CDR3 in amino acids: CASSLAAAGGNQPQHF. Here the CDR3 DNA reads TGTGCCAGCAGCTTGGCCGCGGCAGGGGGCAATCAGCCCCAGCATTTT.